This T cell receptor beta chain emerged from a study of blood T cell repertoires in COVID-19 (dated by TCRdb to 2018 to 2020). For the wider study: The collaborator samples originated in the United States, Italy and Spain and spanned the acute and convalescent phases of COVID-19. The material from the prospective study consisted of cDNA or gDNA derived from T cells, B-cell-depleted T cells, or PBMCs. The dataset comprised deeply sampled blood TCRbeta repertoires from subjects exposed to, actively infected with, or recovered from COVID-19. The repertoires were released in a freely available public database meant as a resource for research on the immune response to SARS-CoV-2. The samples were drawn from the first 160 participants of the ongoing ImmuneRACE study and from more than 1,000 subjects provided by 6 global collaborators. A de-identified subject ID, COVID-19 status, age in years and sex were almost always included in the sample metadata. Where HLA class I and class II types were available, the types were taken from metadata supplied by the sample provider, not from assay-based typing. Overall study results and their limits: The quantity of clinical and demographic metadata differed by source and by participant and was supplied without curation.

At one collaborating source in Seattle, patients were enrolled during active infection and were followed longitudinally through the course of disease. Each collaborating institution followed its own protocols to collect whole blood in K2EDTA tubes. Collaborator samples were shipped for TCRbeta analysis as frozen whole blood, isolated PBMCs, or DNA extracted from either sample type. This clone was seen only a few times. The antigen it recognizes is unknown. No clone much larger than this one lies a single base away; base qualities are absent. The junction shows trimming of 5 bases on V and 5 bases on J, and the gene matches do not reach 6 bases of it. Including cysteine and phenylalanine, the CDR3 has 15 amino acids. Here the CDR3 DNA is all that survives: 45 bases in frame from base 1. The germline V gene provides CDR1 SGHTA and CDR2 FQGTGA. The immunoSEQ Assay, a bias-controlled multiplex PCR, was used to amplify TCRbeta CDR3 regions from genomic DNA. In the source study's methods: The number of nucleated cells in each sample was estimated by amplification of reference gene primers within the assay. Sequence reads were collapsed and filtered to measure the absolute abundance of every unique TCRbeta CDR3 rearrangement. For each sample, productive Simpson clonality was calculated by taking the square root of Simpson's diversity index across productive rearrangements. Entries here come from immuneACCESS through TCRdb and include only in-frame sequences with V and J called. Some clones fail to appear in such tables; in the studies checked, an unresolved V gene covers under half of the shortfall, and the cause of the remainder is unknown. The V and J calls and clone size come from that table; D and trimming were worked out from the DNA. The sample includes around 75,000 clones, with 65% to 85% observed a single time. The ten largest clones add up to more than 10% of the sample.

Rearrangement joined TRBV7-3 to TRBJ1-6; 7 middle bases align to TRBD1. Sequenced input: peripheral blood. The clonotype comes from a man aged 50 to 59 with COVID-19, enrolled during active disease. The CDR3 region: CASSTGTADNSPLHF. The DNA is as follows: TGTGCCAGCAGCACAGGGACAGCAGATAATTCACCCCTCCACTTT.